This record covers a single TCR beta chain. These data originate in a study of blood T cell repertoires in COVID-19. Study in general: PBMCs, B-cell-depleted T cells, or T cells provided the cDNA or gDNA that made up the material.

The J segment lost 3 bases and the V segment lost 3 bases, leaving 9 bases of the junction unmatched. CDR1 and CDR2 from the germline V gene are SGHDT and YYEEEE. The CDR3 has 16 amino acids. In the original workflow: Quantification of nucleated cells was approximated via reference gene primer amplification. Some clones are missing from TCRdb's copy, which holds only in-frame ones; the method was immunoSEQ multiplex PCR. The V and J calls and the clone size are those of that table, but D and trimming were determined from the DNA. Among nearly 55,000 clones, approximately 86% were seen once, and the ten largest hold roughly 10%.

Sequencing used peripheral blood. This sequence originates from a man aged 65 to 79 with active COVID-19. The V and J genes are TRBV5-6 and TRBJ2-3; 8 bases match TRBD1. The CDR3 spells CASSSYRGSGTDTQYF. The CDR3 nucleotides are TGTGCCAGCAGCTCCTACAGGGGGTCAGGGACAGATACGCAGTATTTT.